The clone carrying this T cell receptor beta chain came up a few times. Its antigen is unidentified. These data originate in a study of naive and memory T cell subsets. Whole-study results and caveats: Over 90% of naive TCR sequences appeared only once, unlike memory subsets.

An equimolar mix of two oligonucleotides served as the beta constant-region primer for TRBC1 and TRBC2. MiXCR, applied by TCRdb to the UMI-ligation and nested PCR reads, yields one record per CDR3 protein. The sample consists of tens of thousands of distinct CDR3 sequences, 13% of them appearing once. Cells stained for CD3, CD4, CD8, CD45RA and CD27 were sorted into four subsets. V lost 5 bases to trimming and J lost 2 bases; unmatched junction nucleotides: 9. The germline V gene encodes CDR1 SQVTM and CDR2 ANQGSEA. This CDR3 region has 15 residues. V gene TRBV29-1 combines with J gene TRBJ2-3, with TRBD2 identical over 8 bases. This TCR was sampled from a human donor in good health. The sequenced material came from effector memory CD4+ T cells from blood. Subset indicated: effector memory, CD45RA- CD27-. DNA for the CDR3: TGCAGCGTTTCAGGGCTAGCGGGCCCCACAGATACGCAGTATTTT. It encodes CSVSGLAGPTDTQYF.